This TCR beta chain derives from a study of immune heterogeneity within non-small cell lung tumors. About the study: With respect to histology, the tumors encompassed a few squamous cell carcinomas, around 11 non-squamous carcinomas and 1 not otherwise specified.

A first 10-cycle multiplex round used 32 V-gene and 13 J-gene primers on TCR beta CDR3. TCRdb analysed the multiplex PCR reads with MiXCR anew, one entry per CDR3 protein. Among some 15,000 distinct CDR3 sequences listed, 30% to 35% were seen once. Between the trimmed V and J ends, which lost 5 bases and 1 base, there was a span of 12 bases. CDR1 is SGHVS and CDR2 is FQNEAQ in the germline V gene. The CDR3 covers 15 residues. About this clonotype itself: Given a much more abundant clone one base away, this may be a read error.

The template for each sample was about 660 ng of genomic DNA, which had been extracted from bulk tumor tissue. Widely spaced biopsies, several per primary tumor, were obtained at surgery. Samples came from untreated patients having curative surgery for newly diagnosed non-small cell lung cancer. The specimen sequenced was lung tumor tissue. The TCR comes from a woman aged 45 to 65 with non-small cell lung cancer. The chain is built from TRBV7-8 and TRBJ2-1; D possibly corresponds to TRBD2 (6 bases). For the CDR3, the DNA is TGTGCCAGCAGCCATCGGGAGTTGTCCTACAATGAGCAGTTCTTC. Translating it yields CASSHRELSYNEQFF.